The 2 T cell receptor beta chains below were found in one sample sequenced in a study of long-term antiretroviral therapy in people with HIV. Survey-level immunoSEQ v3.0 assays were run. The assay was immunoSEQ multiplex PCR, and TCRdb's table has in-frame clones only and misses some. Here the sample spans around 13,000 clones, more than 80% being singletons. This specimen was unsorted PBMCs, taken 3.2 years before starting antiretroviral therapy. Receptors were obtained from a man aged 40-49 years with HIV.

By share of the sample, this clone is medium-sized. This chain connects TRBV6-5 to TRBJ1-6; 9 nucleotides line up with TRBD1. The CDR3 runs 15 residues. J lost 16 bases, V lost 2 bases, and 12 bases had no gene match. The germline CDR1 and CDR2 sequences are MNHEY and SVGAGI. CDR3: CASSYAGTGSPGLHF. As DNA, the CDR3 is TGTGCCAGCAGTTACGCCGGGACAGGGAGCCCTGGGCTCCACTTT.

The chain recombines TRBV30 with TRBJ2-2; D gene ambiguous. The CDR3 length is 12 residues. Germline CDR1 is GTSNPN and CDR2 is SVGIG (reference sequence). Trimming shortened V by 8 bases and J by 3 bases, and 10 bases separated the two germline ends. The CDR3 here is CAGSGDTGELFF. In nucleotides, the CDR3 is TGTGCCGGCAGTGGGGACACCGGGGAGCTGTTTTTT.